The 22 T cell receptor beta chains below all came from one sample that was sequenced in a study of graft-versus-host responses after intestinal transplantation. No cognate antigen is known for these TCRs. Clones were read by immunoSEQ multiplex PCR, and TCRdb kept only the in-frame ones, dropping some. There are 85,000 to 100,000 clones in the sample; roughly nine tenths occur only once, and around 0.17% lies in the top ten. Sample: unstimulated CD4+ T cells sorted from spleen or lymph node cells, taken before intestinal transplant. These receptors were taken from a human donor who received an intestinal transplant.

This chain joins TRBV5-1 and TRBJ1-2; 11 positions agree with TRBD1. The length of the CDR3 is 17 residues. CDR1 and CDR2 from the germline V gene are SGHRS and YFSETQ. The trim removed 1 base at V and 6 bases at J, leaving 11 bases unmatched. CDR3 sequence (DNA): TGCGCCAGCAGCTTGACCGTCGGGGACAGGGGGAAGGATGGCTACACCTTC. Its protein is CASSLTVGDRGKDGYTF. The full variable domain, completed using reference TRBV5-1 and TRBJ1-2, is KAGVTQTPRYLIKTRGQQVTLSCSPISGHRSVSWYQQTPGQGLQFLFEYFSETQRNKGNFPGRFSGRQFSNSRSEMNVSTLELGDSALYLCASSLTVGDRGKDGYTFGSGTRLTVV.

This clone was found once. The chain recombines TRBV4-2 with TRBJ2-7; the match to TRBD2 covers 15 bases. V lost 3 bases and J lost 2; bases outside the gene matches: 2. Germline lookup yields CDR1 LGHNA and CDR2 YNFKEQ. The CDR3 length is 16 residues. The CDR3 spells CASSQRTSGRAYEQYF. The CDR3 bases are TGTGCCAGCAGCCAGCGGACTAGCGGGAGGGCCTACGAGCAGTACTTC.

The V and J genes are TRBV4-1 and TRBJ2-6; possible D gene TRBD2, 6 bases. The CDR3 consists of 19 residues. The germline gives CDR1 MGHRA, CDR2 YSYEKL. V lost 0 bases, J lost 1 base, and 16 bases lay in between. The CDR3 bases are TGCGCCAGCAGCCAAGATGAGGGACTCCTCTCTTCTGGGGCCAACGTCCTGACTTTC. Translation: CASSQDEGLLSSGANVLTF.

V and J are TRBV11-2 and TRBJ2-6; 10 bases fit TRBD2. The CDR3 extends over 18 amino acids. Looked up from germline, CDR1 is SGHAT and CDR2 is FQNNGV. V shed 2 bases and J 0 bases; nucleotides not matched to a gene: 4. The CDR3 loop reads CASSLRSGRASGANVLTF. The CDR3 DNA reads TGTGCCAGCAGCTTAAGGAGCGGGAGGGCCTCTGGGGCCAACGTCCTGACTTTC. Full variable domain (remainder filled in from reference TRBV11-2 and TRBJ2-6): EAGVAQSPRYKIIEKRQSVAFWCNPISGHATLYWYQQILGQGPKLLIQFQNNGVVDDSQLPKDRFSAERLKGVDSTLKIQPAKLEDSAVYLCASSLRSGRASGANVLTFGAGSRLTVL.

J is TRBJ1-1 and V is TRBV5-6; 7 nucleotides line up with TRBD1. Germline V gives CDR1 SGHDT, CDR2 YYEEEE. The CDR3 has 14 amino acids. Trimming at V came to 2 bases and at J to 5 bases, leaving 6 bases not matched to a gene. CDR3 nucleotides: TGTGCCAGCAGCTTAGTGACAGGGTATACTGAAGCTTTCTTT. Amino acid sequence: CASSLVTGYTEAFF.

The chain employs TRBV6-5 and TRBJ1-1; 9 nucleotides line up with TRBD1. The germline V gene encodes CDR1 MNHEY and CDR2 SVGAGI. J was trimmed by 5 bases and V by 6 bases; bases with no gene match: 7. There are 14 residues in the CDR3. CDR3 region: CASSNRGHQTEAFF. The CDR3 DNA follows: TGTGCCAGCAGCAACAGGGGGCATCAAACTGAAGCTTTCTTT.

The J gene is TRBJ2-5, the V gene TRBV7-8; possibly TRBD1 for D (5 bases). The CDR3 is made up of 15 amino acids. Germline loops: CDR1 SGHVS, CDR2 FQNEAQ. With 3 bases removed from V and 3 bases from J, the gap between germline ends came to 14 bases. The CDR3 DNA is TGTGCCAGCAGCTTGGTCGGTCAGGGTGAAGAGACCCAGTACTTC. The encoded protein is CASSLVGQGEETQYF.

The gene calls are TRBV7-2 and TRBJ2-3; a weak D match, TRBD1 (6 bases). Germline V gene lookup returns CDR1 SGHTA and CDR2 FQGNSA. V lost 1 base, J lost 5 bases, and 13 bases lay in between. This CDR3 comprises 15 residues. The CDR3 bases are TGTGCCAGCAGCTTAGTAGGGGGAGAGAAAGATACGCAGTATTTT. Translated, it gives CASSLVGGEKDTQYF. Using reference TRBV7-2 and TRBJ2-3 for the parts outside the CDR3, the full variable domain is GAGVSQSPSNKVTEKGKDVELRCDPISGHTALYWYRQSLGQGLEFLIYFQGNSAPDKSGLPSDRFSAERTGGSVSTLTIQRTQQEDSAVYLCASSLVGGEKDTQYFGPGTRLTVL.

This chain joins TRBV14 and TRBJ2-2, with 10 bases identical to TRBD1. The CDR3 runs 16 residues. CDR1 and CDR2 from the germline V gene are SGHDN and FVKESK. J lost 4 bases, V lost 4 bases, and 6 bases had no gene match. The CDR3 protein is CASSLGTGAFTGELFF. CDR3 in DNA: TGTGCCAGCAGCCTAGGGACAGGGGCCTTCACCGGGGAGCTGTTTTTT.

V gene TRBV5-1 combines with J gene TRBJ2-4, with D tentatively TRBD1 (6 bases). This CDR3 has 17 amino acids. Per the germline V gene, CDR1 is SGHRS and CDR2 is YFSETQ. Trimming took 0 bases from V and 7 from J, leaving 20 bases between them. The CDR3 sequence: CASSLGRKDSQGNIQYF. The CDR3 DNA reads TGCGCCAGCAGCTTGGGACGGAAGGACAGCCAAGGTAACATTCAGTACTTC.

The CDR3 spells CASRRADYGYTF. As DNA, the CDR3 is TGTGCCAGCAGGAGGGCCGACTATGGCTACACCTTC. This chain links TRBV6-5 with TRBJ1-2; no clear D gene. Per the germline V gene, CDR1 is MNHEY and CDR2 is SVGAGI. The CDR3 is 12 amino acids. V lost 6 bases and J lost 3, with 8 bases in between.

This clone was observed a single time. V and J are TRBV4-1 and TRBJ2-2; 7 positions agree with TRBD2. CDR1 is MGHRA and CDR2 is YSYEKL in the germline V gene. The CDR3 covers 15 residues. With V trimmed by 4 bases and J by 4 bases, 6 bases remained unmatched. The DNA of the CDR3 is TGCGCCAGCAGCCTTCAGCGGGATGGCACCGGGGAGCTGTTTTTT. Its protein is CASSLQRDGTGELFF.

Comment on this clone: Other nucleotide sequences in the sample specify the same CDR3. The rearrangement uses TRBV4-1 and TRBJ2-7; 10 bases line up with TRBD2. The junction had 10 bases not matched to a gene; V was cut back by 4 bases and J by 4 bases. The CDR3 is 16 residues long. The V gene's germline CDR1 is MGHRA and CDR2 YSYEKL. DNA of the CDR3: TGCGCCAGCAGCCGGAGGTCCGGGACTAGCGAGTACGAGCAGTACTTC. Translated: CASSRRSGTSEYEQYF.

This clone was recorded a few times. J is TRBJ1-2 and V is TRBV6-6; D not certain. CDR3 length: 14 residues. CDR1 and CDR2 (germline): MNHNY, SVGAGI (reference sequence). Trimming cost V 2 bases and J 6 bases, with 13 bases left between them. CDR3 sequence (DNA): TGTGCCAGCAGTTACGGTGAGGGTTTGAATGGCTACACCTTC. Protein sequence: CASSYGEGLNGYTF.

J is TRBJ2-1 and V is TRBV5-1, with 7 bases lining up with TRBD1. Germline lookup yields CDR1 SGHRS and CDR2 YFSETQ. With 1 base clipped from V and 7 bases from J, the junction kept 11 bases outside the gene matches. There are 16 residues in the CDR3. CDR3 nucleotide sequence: TGCGCCAGCAGCTTGACACCCGGGACAGTTTCGAATGAGCAGTTCTTC. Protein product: CASSLTPGTVSNEQFF. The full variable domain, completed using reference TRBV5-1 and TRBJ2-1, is KAGVTQTPRYLIKTRGQQVTLSCSPISGHRSVSWYQQTPGQGLQFLFEYFSETQRNKGNFPGRFSGRQFSNSRSEMNVSTLELGDSALYLCASSLTPGTVSNEQFFGPGTRLTVL.

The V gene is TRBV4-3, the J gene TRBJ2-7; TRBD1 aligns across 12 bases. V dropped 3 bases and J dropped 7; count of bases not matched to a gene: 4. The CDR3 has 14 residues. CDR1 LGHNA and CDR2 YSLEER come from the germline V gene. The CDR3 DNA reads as TGCGCCAGCAGCCAGGGACAGGGGGCGAGGGAGCAGTACTTC. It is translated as CASSQGQGAREQYF.

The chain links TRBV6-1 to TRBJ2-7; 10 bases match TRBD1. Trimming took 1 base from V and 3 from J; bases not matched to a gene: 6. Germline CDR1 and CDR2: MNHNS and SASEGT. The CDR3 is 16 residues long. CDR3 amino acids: CASSEVLRTGGYEQYF. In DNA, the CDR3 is TGTGCCAGCAGTGAAGTTCTCCGGACAGGGGGCTACGAGCAGTACTTC.

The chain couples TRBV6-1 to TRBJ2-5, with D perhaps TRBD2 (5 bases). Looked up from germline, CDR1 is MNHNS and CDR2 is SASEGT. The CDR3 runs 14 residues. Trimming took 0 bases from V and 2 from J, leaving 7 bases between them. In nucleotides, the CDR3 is TGTGCCAGCAGTGAAGCACGGACTCAAGAGACCCAGTACTTC. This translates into CASSEARTQETQYF.

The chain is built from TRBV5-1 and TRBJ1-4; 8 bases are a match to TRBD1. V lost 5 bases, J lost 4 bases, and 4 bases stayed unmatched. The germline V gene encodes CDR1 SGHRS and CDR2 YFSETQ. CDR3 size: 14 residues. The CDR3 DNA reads TGCGCCAGCAGGGCGACAGGGGATAATGAAAAACTGTTTTTT. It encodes CASRATGDNEKLFF.

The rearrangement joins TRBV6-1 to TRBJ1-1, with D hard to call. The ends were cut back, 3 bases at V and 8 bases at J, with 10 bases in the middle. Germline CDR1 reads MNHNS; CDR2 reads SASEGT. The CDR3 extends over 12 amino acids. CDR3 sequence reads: CASSELLTEAFF. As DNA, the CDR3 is TGTGCCAGCAGTGAGTTGTTGACAGAAGCTTTCTTT.

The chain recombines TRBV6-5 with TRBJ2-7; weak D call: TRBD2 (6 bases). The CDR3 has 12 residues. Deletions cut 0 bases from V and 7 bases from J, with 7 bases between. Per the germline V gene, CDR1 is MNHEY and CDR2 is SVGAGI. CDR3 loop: CASSYSGGEQYF. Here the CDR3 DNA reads TGTGCCAGCAGTTACTCTGGGGGGGAGCAGTACTTC.

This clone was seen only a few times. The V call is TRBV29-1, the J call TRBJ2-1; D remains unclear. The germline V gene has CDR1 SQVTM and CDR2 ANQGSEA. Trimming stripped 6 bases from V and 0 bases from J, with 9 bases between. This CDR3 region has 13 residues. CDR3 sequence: CSVYVSSYNEQFF. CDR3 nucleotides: TGCAGCGTATACGTGAGCTCCTACAATGAGCAGTTCTTC.